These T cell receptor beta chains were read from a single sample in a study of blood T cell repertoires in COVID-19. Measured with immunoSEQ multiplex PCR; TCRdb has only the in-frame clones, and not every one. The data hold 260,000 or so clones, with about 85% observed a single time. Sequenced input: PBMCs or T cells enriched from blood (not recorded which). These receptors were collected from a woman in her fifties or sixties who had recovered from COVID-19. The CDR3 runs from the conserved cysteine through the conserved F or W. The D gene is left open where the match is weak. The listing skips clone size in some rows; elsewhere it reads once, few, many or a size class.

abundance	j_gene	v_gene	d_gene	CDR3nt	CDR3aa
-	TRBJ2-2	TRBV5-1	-	TGCGCCAGCAGCTTGGCTTCGGGGACAACCGGGGAGCTGTTTTTT	CASSLASGTTGELFF
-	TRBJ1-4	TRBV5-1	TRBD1	TGCGCCAGCGCCAGGGGACAGGGTGGAGAAAAACTGTTTTTT	CASARGQGGEKLFF
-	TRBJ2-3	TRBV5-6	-	TGTGCCAGCAGCTTATCTAGACTACTCACAGATACGCAGTATTTT	CASSLSRLLTDTQYF
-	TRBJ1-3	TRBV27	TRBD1	TGTGCCAGCAGTGCAAGGGACAGGCACCTGCCTGGAAACACCATATATTTT	CASSARDRHLPGNTIYF
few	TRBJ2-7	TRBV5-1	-	TGCGCCAGCAGCTTAGACCAGGCGACCTCCTACGAGCAGTACTTC	CASSLDQATSYEQYF
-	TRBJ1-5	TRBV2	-	TGTGCCAGCATGAGGGAATGGAATCAGCCCCAGCATTTT	CASMREWNQPQHF
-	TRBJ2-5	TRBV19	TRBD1	TGTGCCAGTAGCCGGACAGGGGGCGGAGAGACCCAGTACTTC	CASSRTGGGETQYF
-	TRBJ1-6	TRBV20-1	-	TGCAGTGCTAGTCAGGGATCGCATTCACCCCTCCACTTT	CSASQGSHSPLHF
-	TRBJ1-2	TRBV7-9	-	TGTGCCAGCAGCCCCACGGGAACCTATGGCTACACCTTC	CASSPTGTYGYTF
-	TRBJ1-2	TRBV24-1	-	TGTGCCACCAGTGATTTGAACAGCAACTATGGCTACACCTTC	CATSDLNSNYGYTF
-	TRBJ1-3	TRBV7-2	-	TGTGCCAGCAGCAGAACAGGGATTGGAAACACCATATATTTT	CASSRTGIGNTIYF
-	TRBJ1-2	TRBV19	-	TGTGCCAGTAGTTTCAGGACTGACTATGGCTACACCTTC	CASSFRTDYGYTF
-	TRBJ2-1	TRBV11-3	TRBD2	TGTGCCAGCAGCTTAGCCGGGACTAGCTCTAATGAGCAGTTCTTC	CASSLAGTSSNEQFF
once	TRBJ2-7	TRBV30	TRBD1	TGTGCCTGGAGCCGGGACAGGGCTGGGAAGCAGTACTTC	CAWSRDRAGKQYF
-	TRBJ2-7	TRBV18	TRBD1	TGTGCCAGCTCACCCAATCCGGACAGGCACGAGCAGTACTTC	CASSPNPDRHEQYF
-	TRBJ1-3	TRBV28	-	TGTGCCAGCAGTTACGGTCAGGGATATACTGGAAACACCATATATTTT	CASSYGQGYTGNTIYF
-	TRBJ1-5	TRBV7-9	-	TGTGCCAGCAGCTTAGAAAGTTTCTCCGGGGATAATCAGCCCCAGCATTTT	CASSLESFSGDNQPQHF
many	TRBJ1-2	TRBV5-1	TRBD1	TGCGCCAGCAGCATGGACAGGGTCGAATATGGCTACACCTTC	CASSMDRVEYGYTF
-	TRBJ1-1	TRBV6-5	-	TGTGCCAGCAGCCCACCGCCAGGGCTTGAAGCTTTCTTT	CASSPPPGLEAFF
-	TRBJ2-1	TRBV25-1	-	TGTGCCAGCAGTGAACCGAGTTCTCCCTACAATGAGCAGTTCTTC	CASSEPSSPYNEQFF
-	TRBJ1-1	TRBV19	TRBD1	TGTGCCAGTAGTTCCCCAGGGGGTAAGGGCACTGAAGCTTTCTTT	CASSSPGGKGTEAFF
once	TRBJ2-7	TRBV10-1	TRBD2	TGCGCCAGCAGTGATGGGGGAGCGGGAGTACCCTACGAGCAGTACTTC	CASSDGGAGVPYEQYF
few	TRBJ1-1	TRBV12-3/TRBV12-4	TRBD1	TGTGCCAGCAGTCGGACAGGTAACACTGAAGCTTTCTTT	CASSRTGNTEAFF
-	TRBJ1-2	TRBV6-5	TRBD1	TGTGCCAGCAGACGACAGGGCGGCTACACCTTC	CASRRQGGYTF
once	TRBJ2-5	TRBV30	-	TGTGCCTGGAGTGCCGGGACAAGAGGACAAGAGACCCAGTACTTC	CAWSAGTRGQETQYF
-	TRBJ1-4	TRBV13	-	TGTGCCAGCAGCTTAGGCTCGACTAATGAAAAACTGTTTTTT	CASSLGSTNEKLFF
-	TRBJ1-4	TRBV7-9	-	TGTGCCAGCAGCTTAAAGGCAGCGGGGAATCTGGAAAAACTGTTTTTT	CASSLKAAGNLEKLFF
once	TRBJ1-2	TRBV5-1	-	TGCGCCAGCAGCTTGGAACAGCTCTATGGCTACACCTTC	CASSLEQLYGYTF
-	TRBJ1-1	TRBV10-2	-	TGCGCCAGCAGGGCGGGTCAGGGGAGCACTGAAGCTTTCTTT	CASRAGQGSTEAFF
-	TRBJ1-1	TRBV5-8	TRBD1	TGTGCCAGCAGCTTGGGGACAGGGTCTATCAACACTGAAGCTTTCTTT	CASSLGTGSINTEAFF
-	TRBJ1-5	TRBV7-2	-	TGTGCCAGCAGCTTACAGGGGTGGCCCCAGCATTTT	CASSLQGWPQHF
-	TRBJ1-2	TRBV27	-	TGTGCCAGCAGTTTTCAAGGGGGCTATGGCTACACCTTC	CASSFQGGYGYTF
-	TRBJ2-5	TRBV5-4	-	TGTGCCAGCAGCTTGGAGGCAGGACAAGAGACCCAGTACTTC	CASSLEAGQETQYF
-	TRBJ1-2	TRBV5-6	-	TGTGCCAGCAGCCGACGTGGACAGTTACTCTATGGCTACACCTTC	CASSRRGQLLYGYTF
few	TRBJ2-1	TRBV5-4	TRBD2	TGTGCCAGCAGCTCCCCGAGCGGGACTTACAATGAGCAGTTCTTC	CASSSPSGTYNEQFF
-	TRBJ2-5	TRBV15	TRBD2	TGTGCCACCAGCAGAGATCCGCTAGCGGTCCAAGAGACCCAGTACTTC	CATSRDPLAVQETQYF
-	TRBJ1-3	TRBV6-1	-	TGTGCCAGCAGTGAAAGGGCAGGGGTTGGAAACACCATATATTTT	CASSERAGVGNTIYF
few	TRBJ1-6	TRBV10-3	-	TGTGCCATCAGTGAATTCCAGGTCAATAATTCACCCCTCCACTTT	CAISEFQVNNSPLHF
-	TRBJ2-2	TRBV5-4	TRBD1	TGTGCCAGCAGGGCCGGGACAGGGGGATCTACCGGGGAGCTGTTTTTT	CASRAGTGGSTGELFF
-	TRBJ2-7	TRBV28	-	TGTGCCAGCAGTTTCCCCGGGGGACCGTTTATGAAGTTC	CASSFPGGPFMKF
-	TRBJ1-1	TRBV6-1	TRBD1	TGTGCCAGCAGTGAAGCGGGGACAGCTAACACTGAAGCTTTCTTT	CASSEAGTANTEAFF
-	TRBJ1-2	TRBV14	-	TGTGCCAGCAGCCAAGATAGGAGAGGATCTAACTATGGCTACACCTTC	CASSQDRRGSNYGYTF
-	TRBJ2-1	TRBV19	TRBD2	TGTGCCAGTGGACTAGCGGGACCCCAGTTCTTC	CASGLAGPQFF
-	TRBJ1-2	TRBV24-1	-	TGTGCCACCAGTGTGGACAGTAACTATGGCTACACCTTC	CATSVDSNYGYTF
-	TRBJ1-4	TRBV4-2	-	TGTGCCAGCAGCCAAGATCGGGGGAGTAGGTCAGGAAATGAAAAACTGTTTTTT	CASSQDRGSRSGNEKLFF
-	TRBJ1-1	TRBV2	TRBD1	TGTGCCAGCAGGCCTAGACAGGGGTCGAACACTGAAGCTTTCTTT	CASRPRQGSNTEAFF
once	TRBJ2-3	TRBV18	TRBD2	TGTGCCAGCTCACCACGGACTAGCGGGAGTCTTGGAGGTCCAGATACGCAGTATTTT	CASSPRTSGSLGGPDTQYF
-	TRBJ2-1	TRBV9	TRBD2	TGTGCCAGCAGCGACGGGACTAGCGGCACCTACAATGAGCAGTTCTTC	CASSDGTSGTYNEQFF
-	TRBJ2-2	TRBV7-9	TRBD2	TGTGCCAGCAACTTAGCGGGGGGATACATCACCGGGGAGCTGTTTTTT	CASNLAGGYITGELFF
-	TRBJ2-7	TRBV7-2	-	TGTGCCAGCAGCCCCACCTACACAGCAACCTACGAGCAGTACTTC	CASSPTYTATYEQYF
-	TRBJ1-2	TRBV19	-	TGTGCCAGTAGTATACATCGGACAGCCCCCTATGGCTACACCTTC	CASSIHRTAPYGYTF
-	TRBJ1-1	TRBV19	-	TGTGCCAGTAGTACCGGACACACCATGAACACTGAAGCTTTCTTT	CASSTGHTMNTEAFF
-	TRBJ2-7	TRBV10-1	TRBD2	TGCGCCAGCAGTGAGAGCGGGGGATTCTACGAGCAGTACTTC	CASSESGGFYEQYF
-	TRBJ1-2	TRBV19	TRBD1	TGTGCCAGTAGGCCCGACAGGGTCTCGGGAGGCTACACCTTC	CASRPDRVSGGYTF